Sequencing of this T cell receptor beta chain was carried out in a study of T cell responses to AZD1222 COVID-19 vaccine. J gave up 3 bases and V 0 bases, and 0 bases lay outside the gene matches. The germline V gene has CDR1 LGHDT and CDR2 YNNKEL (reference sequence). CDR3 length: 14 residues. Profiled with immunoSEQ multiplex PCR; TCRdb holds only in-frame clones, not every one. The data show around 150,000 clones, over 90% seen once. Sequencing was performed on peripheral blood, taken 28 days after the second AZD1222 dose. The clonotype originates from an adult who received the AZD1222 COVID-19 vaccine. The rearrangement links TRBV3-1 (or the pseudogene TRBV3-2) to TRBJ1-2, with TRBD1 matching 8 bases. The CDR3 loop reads CASSQEQGDYGYTF. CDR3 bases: TGTGCCAGCAGCCAAGAACAGGGGGACTATGGCTACACCTTC.